Listed below are T cell receptor beta chains from one sample, sequenced in a study of blood T cells in healthy people across ages. TCRdb passed the 5' RACE reads through MiXCR, listing each CDR3 protein once. Of about 720,000 distinct CDR3 sequences listed, 20% to 25% were seen once; the top ten hold roughly 3.5%. These data also featured in a second study, about T cells of mothers and their children.

What was sequenced was blood. The receptors stem from a boy aged 5-17 years in good health. Each CDR3 is given with its conserved first and last residue. Each record gives: J gene, V gene, clone size, D gene, CDR3 DNA, CDR3 protein. A D gene is named only where the DNA matches it firmly. For some rows the clone size is stated as once, few or many, or as a class when expanded; others skip it.

J gene: TRBJ2-7; V gene: TRBV7-2; clone size: -; D gene: -; CDR3 DNA: TGTGCCAGCAGCTTAGCCTCCAGGGCCTCCGAGCAGTACTTC; CDR3 protein: CASSLASRASEQYF
J gene: TRBJ2-3; V gene: TRBV25-1; clone size: -; D gene: -; CDR3 DNA: TGTGCCGGTAGTCGGGGAGGTGATACGCAGTATTTT; CDR3 protein: CAGSRGGDTQYF
J gene: TRBJ2-2; V gene: TRBV11-2; clone size: few; D gene: TRBD1; CDR3 DNA: TGTGCCAGCAAACCCGGGACAGGGCACGGGGAGCTGTTTTTT; CDR3 protein: CASKPGTGHGELFF
J gene: TRBJ1-2; V gene: TRBV12-3/TRBV12-4; clone size: few; D gene: -; CDR3 DNA: TGTGCCAGCAGTGCAAGTTTGGGGCATGGCTACACCTTC; CDR3 protein: CASSASLGHGYTF
J gene: TRBJ2-1; V gene: TRBV5-6; clone size: few; D gene: -; CDR3 DNA: TGTGCCAGCAGCTTGGTTCTGGCTGAACTCTATGGAAACAATGAGCAGTTCTTC; CDR3 protein: CASSLVLAELYGNNEQFF
J gene: TRBJ2-7; V gene: TRBV19; clone size: -; D gene: -; CDR3 DNA: TGTGCAAGTTCCGCTCGGGGGACCTCCTACGAGCAGTACTTC; CDR3 protein: CASSARGTSYEQYF
J gene: TRBJ2-7; V gene: TRBV28; clone size: -; D gene: -; CDR3 DNA: TGTGCCAGCATATCCCAGGGGACCTCCTACGAGCAGTACTTC; CDR3 protein: CASISQGTSYEQYF
J gene: TRBJ2-1; V gene: TRBV5-1; clone size: few; D gene: TRBD1; CDR3 DNA: TGCGCCAGCAGGGCGACAGGGAATTACAATGAGCAGTTCTTC; CDR3 protein: CASRATGNYNEQFF
J gene: TRBJ2-2; V gene: TRBV7-2; clone size: few; D gene: -; CDR3 DNA: TGTGCCAGCAGCCTCCGAGGTGAGGAGCTGTTTTTT; CDR3 protein: CASSLRGEELFF
J gene: TRBJ2-7; V gene: TRBV7-9; clone size: many; D gene: -; CDR3 DNA: TGTGCCAGCAGCTTAGGTGTGGCAAGGGGCCAGATCTCCTACGAGCAGTACTTC; CDR3 protein: CASSLGVARGQISYEQYF
J gene: TRBJ2-1; V gene: TRBV5-6; clone size: -; D gene: TRBD1; CDR3 DNA: TGTGCCAGCAGCTACATGACAGGGGACAATGAGCAGTTCTTC; CDR3 protein: CASSYMTGDNEQFF
J gene: TRBJ2-6; V gene: TRBV19; clone size: -; D gene: -; CDR3 DNA: TGTGCCAGCAAATCTGGACATTCCTCTGGGGCCAACGTCCTGACTTTC; CDR3 protein: CASKSGHSSGANVLTF
J gene: TRBJ2-7; V gene: TRBV3-1; clone size: few; D gene: TRBD1; CDR3 DNA: TGTGCCAGCAGCCAAGGGCCGACAGGGACAACCTACGAGCAGTACTTC; CDR3 protein: CASSQGPTGTTYEQYF
J gene: TRBJ2-3; V gene: TRBV15; clone size: -; D gene: -; CDR3 DNA: TGTGCCACCAGCCCCCGGGGAAGGGGTTCCACAGATACGCAGTATTTT; CDR3 protein: CATSPRGRGSTDTQYF
J gene: TRBJ2-2; V gene: TRBV14; clone size: -; D gene: -; CDR3 DNA: TGTGCCAGCAGCCCGACCTCAGCACCGGGCCCTCCCGGGGAGCTGTTTTTT; CDR3 protein: CASSPTSAPGPPGELFF
J gene: TRBJ2-1; V gene: TRBV28; clone size: few; D gene: -; CDR3 DNA: TGTGCCAGCAGTTTATGGCTACCTCGCAATGAGCAGTTCTTC; CDR3 protein: CASSLWLPRNEQFF
J gene: TRBJ1-5; V gene: TRBV7-9; clone size: few; D gene: -; CDR3 DNA: TGTGCCAGCAGCTTAGAAGGGGAAAATCAGCCCCAGCATTTT; CDR3 protein: CASSLEGENQPQHF
J gene: TRBJ2-5; V gene: TRBV12-3/TRBV12-4; clone size: few; D gene: -; CDR3 DNA: TGTGCCAGCAGTTTACAACAGGCAAAGTTCTTC; CDR3 protein: CASSLQQAKFF
J gene: TRBJ2-5; V gene: TRBV28; clone size: -; D gene: TRBD2; CDR3 DNA: TGTGCCAGCAGTTTATACGGGGGGACGTCAGGACCCGAAGAGACCCAGTACTTC; CDR3 protein: CASSLYGGTSGPEETQYF
J gene: TRBJ2-1; V gene: TRBV6-4; clone size: -; D gene: -; CDR3 DNA: TGTGCCAGCAGTGACTTCGGGGGCGGGAATGAGCAGTTCTTC; CDR3 protein: CASSDFGGGNEQFF
J gene: TRBJ2-3; V gene: TRBV7-2; clone size: few; D gene: TRBD2; CDR3 DNA: TGTGCCAGCAGCTTAGCGGCTAGCGGGGGCACAGATACGCAGTATTTT; CDR3 protein: CASSLAASGGTDTQYF